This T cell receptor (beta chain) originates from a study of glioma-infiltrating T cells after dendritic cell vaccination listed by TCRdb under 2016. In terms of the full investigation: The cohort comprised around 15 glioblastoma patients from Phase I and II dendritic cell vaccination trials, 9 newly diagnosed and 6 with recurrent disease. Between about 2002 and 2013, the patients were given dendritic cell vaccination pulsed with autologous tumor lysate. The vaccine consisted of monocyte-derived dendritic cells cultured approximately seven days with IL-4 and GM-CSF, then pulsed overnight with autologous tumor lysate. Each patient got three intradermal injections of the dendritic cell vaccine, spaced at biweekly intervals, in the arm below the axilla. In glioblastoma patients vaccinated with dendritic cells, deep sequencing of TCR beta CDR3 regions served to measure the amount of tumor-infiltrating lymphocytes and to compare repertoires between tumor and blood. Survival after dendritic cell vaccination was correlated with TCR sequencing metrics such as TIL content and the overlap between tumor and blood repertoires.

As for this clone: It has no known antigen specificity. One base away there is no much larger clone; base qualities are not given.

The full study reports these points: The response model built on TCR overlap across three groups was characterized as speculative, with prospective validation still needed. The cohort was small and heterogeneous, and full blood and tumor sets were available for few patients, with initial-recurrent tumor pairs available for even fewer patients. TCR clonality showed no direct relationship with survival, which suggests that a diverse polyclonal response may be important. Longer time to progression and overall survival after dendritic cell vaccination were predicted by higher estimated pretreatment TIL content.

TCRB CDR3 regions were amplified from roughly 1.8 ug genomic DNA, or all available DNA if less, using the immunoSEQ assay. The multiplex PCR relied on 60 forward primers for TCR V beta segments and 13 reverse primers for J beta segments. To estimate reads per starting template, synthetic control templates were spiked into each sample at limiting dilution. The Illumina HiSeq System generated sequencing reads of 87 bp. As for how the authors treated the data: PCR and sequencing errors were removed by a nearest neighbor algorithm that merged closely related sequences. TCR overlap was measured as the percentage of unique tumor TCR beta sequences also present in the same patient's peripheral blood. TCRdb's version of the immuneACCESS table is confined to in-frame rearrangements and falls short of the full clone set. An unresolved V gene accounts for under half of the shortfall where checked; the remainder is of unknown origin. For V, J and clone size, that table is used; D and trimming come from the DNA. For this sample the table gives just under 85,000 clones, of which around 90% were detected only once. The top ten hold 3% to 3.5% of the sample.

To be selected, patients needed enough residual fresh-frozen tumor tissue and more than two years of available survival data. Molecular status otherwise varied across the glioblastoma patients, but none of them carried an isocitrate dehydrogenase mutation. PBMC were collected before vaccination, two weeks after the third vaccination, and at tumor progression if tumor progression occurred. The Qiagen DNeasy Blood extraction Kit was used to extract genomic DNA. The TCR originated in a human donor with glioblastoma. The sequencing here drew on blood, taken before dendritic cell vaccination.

The CDR3 region reads CASSPSRGTGANVLTF. The DNA sequence is as follows: TGTGCCAGCTCACCCTCTCGGGGGACTGGGGCCAACGTCCTGACTTTC. Recombination linked TRBV18 to TRBJ2-6; the D segment could be TRBD2, given 6 matching bases. The CDR3 contains 16 residues, cysteine and phenylalanine counted. Only the CDR3 portion is preserved as DNA: 48 bases, with reading frame beginning at the first base. The germline ends are 11 bases apart after V is trimmed by 3 bases and J by 2 bases. As encoded in the germline V gene, CDR1 is KGHSH while CDR2 is LQKENI.